A selection of T cell receptor beta chains follows, all from one sample in a study of metastatic and nonmetastatic thyroid tumors. With MiXCR, TCRdb reprocessed the PCR reads. The sample shows approximately 30,000 clones, roughly a sixth of them seen only once. Sequencing was performed on blood. These receptor sequences come from a female donor with papillary thyroid cancer or a benign thyroid nodule (not recorded which). Some clones in this sample may be carry-over from other donors' samples. CDR3s include the opening cysteine and the closing phenylalanine or tryptophan. Each record gives: D gene, V gene, J gene, clone size, CDR3 protein, CDR3 DNA. The D gene is left open where the match is weak. Clone size appears in some rows only: once, few, many, or a class for an expanded clone.

d_gene: NA
v_gene: TRBV6-9
j_gene: TRBJ2-3
abundance: few
CDR3aa: CANSLYNPGRGRVDTQYF
CDR3nt: TGTGCCAACAGTTTATACAACCCGGGCAGGGGTCGAGTAGATACGCAGTATTTT

d_gene: TRBD2
v_gene: TRBV20-1
j_gene: TRBJ2-1
abundance: many
CDR3aa: CSARPLLAGGYNEQFF
CDR3nt: TGCAGTGCTAGACCGTTACTAGCGGGAGGATACAATGAGCAGTTCTTC

d_gene: NA
v_gene: TRBV19
j_gene: TRBJ2-6
abundance: many
CDR3aa: CASSIRSASGANVLTF
CDR3nt: TGTGCCAGTAGTATAAGGTCGGCCTCTGGGGCCAACGTCCTGACTTTC

d_gene: NA
v_gene: TRBV11-3
j_gene: TRBJ2-5
abundance: many
CDR3aa: CASSGPQGLGETQYF
CDR3nt: TGTGCCAGCAGCGGCCCCCAGGGGTTAGGAGAGACCCAGTACTTC

d_gene: NA
v_gene: TRBV6-2/TRBV6-3
j_gene: TRBJ1-5
abundance: NA
CDR3aa: CASSYSVGNHRPQHF
CDR3nt: TGTGCCAGCAGTTACTCAGTCGGGAATCATCGGCCCCAGCATTTT

d_gene: NA
v_gene: TRBV6-2/TRBV6-3
j_gene: TRBJ2-3
abundance: many
CDR3aa: CASSYSKSRAGGANTDTQYF
CDR3nt: TGTGCCAGCAGTTACTCGAAAAGTCGGGCAGGCGGAGCCAACACAGATACGCAGTATTTT

d_gene: NA
v_gene: TRBV24-1
j_gene: TRBJ2-5
abundance: many
CDR3aa: CATSPARLGQETQYF
CDR3nt: TGTGCCACCAGTCCTGCACGCCTAGGGCAAGAGACCCAGTACTTC

d_gene: TRBD1
v_gene: TRBV11-2
j_gene: TRBJ2-1
abundance: NA
CDR3aa: CASSARPLETGNNEQFF
CDR3nt: TGTGCCAGCAGCGCCCGGCCCCTCGAGACAGGGAACAATGAGCAGTTCTTC

d_gene: TRBD1
v_gene: TRBV6-1
j_gene: TRBJ2-3
abundance: few
CDR3aa: CASSLEGAKTDTQYF
CDR3nt: TGTGCCAGCAGTTTAGAGGGGGCAAAGACAGATACGCAGTATTTT

d_gene: NA
v_gene: TRBV27
j_gene: TRBJ1-1
abundance: few
CDR3aa: CASSLAGAAEAFF
CDR3nt: TGTGCCAGCAGCTTAGCAGGGGCCGCGGAAGCTTTCTTT

d_gene: NA
v_gene: TRBV5-6
j_gene: TRBJ2-7
abundance: many
CDR3aa: CASSLGQRSPYEQYF
CDR3nt: TGTGCCAGCAGCTTGGGGCAGAGGTCGCCCTACGAGCAGTACTTC

d_gene: NA
v_gene: TRBV6-2/TRBV6-3
j_gene: TRBJ1-2
abundance: many
CDR3aa: CASRPDGNYGYTF
CDR3nt: TGTGCCAGCAGACCGGACGGGAACTATGGCTACACCTTC

d_gene: NA
v_gene: TRBV4-1
j_gene: TRBJ2-1
abundance: many
CDR3aa: CASSQGRDNEQFF
CDR3nt: TGCGCCAGCAGCCAAGGCCGGGACAATGAGCAGTTCTTC

d_gene: NA
v_gene: TRBV2
j_gene: TRBJ2-7
abundance: many
CDR3aa: CASTGELPYEQYF
CDR3nt: TGTGCCAGCACCGGGGAACTTCCCTACGAGCAGTACTTC

d_gene: NA
v_gene: TRBV13
j_gene: TRBJ2-1
abundance: many
CDR3aa: CASSAVFFGSPRGYNEQFF
CDR3nt: TGTGCCAGCAGCGCCGTTTTTTTTGGGAGCCCCCGGGGATACAATGAGCAGTTCTTC

d_gene: TRBD2
v_gene: TRBV6-1
j_gene: TRBJ2-1
abundance: medium-sized
CDR3aa: CASKGLAGQQFF
CDR3nt: TGTGCCAGCAAAGGACTAGCGGGACAGCAGTTCTTC

d_gene: NA
v_gene: TRBV20-1
j_gene: TRBJ1-6
abundance: many
CDR3aa: CSASESSYNSPLHF
CDR3nt: TGCAGTGCTTCAGAGAGCTCCTATAATTCACCCCTCCACTTT

d_gene: NA
v_gene: TRBV7-8
j_gene: TRBJ1-1
abundance: NA
CDR3aa: CASNINRENTESFF
CDR3nt: TGTGCCAGCAACATTAACAGGGAGAACACTGAATCTTTCTTT

d_gene: NA
v_gene: TRBV14
j_gene: TRBJ1-2
abundance: once
CDR3aa: CASSPTGINYGYTF
CDR3nt: TGTGCCAGCAGCCCGACAGGAATTAACTATGGCTACACCTTC

d_gene: NA
v_gene: TRBV19
j_gene: TRBJ1-5
abundance: many
CDR3aa: CASSMRNSNQPQHF
CDR3nt: TGTGCCAGTAGTATGAGGAACAGCAATCAGCCCCAGCATTTT

d_gene: NA
v_gene: TRBV20-1
j_gene: TRBJ2-3
abundance: NA
CDR3aa: CSARPTGIPDTQYF
CDR3nt: TGCAGTGCTAGGCCGACAGGTATCCCAGATACGCAGTATTTT

d_gene: TRBD2
v_gene: TRBV5-1
j_gene: TRBJ2-7
abundance: NA
CDR3aa: CASRPLGTSGRSSYEQYF
CDR3nt: TGCGCCAGCAGGCCCCTGGGGACTAGCGGGAGGAGCTCCTACGAGCAGTACTTC

d_gene: NA
v_gene: TRBV24-1
j_gene: TRBJ2-6
abundance: NA
CDR3aa: CVTIREIGGPGANVLTF
CDR3nt: TGTGTCACCATCAGAGAGATCGGGGGACCCGGGGCCAACGTCCTGACTTTC

d_gene: NA
v_gene: TRBV20-1
j_gene: TRBJ1-2
abundance: many
CDR3aa: CSALLQVGDGYTF
CDR3nt: TGCAGTGCCTTATTACAGGTCGGTGATGGCTACACCTTC

d_gene: NA
v_gene: TRBV6-2/TRBV6-3
j_gene: TRBJ1-2
abundance: few
CDR3aa: CASIWNLYGYTF
CDR3nt: TGTGCCAGCATCTGGAACCTTTATGGCTACACCTTC

d_gene: TRBD1
v_gene: TRBV2
j_gene: TRBJ1-6
abundance: many
CDR3aa: CASSAYRGRNNSPLHF
CDR3nt: TGTGCCAGCAGTGCTTACAGGGGGCGAAATAATTCACCCCTCCACTTT

d_gene: NA
v_gene: TRBV20-1
j_gene: TRBJ2-3
abundance: many
CDR3aa: CSARDLLKAGTDTQYF
CDR3nt: TGCAGTGCTAGAGACCTGCTGAAGGCTGGCACAGATACGCAGTATTTT

d_gene: NA
v_gene: TRBV6-1
j_gene: TRBJ1-1
abundance: many
CDR3aa: CASLSRTEAFF
CDR3nt: TGTGCCAGCCTCTCGCGCACTGAAGCTTTCTTT

d_gene: TRBD1
v_gene: TRBV6-4
j_gene: TRBJ1-3
abundance: many
CDR3aa: CASSDGTGGLPGNTIYF
CDR3nt: TGTGCCAGCAGTGACGGGACAGGGGGGTTGCCTGGAAACACCATATATTTT

d_gene: NA
v_gene: TRBV4-1
j_gene: TRBJ1-5
abundance: many
CDR3aa: CASSQSGLGNQPQHF
CDR3nt: TGCGCCAGCAGCCAGTCGGGACTGGGCAATCAGCCCCAGCATTTT

d_gene: NA
v_gene: TRBV28
j_gene: TRBJ2-5
abundance: many
CDR3aa: CASSFSPDF
CDR3nt: TGTGCCAGCAGTTTCTCTCCGGACTTC

d_gene: NA
v_gene: TRBV4-1
j_gene: TRBJ1-5
abundance: NA
CDR3aa: CASSQDRQFRGPQHF
CDR3nt: TGCGCCAGCAGCCAAGATCGGCAGTTTCGTGGGCCCCAGCATTTT

d_gene: NA
v_gene: TRBV11-1
j_gene: TRBJ1-1
abundance: many
CDR3aa: CASSSTGTLTNTEAFF
CDR3nt: TGTGCCAGCAGCTCGACGGGGACGTTGACGAACACTGAAGCTTTCTTT

d_gene: TRBD1
v_gene: TRBV20-1
j_gene: TRBJ2-2
abundance: many
CDR3aa: CSARDPGQGPTGELFF
CDR3nt: TGCAGTGCTAGAGATCCGGGACAGGGGCCTACCGGGGAGCTGTTTTTT

d_gene: NA
v_gene: TRBV19
j_gene: TRBJ1-5
abundance: NA
CDR3aa: CASSTSRLGYSNQPQHF
CDR3nt: TGTGCCAGTAGTACCAGCCGGTTAGGATATAGCAATCAGCCCCAGCATTTT

d_gene: NA
v_gene: TRBV19
j_gene: TRBJ2-5
abundance: many
CDR3aa: CASSHQGQGVGETQYF
CDR3nt: TGTGCCAGTAGTCACCAGGGACAAGGCGTCGGAGAGACCCAGTACTTC

d_gene: TRBD2
v_gene: TRBV20-1
j_gene: TRBJ2-7
abundance: medium-sized
CDR3aa: CSAPTLAEVYEQYF
CDR3nt: TGCAGTGCCCCGACCCTAGCGGAGGTTTACGAGCAGTACTTC

d_gene: NA
v_gene: TRBV11-2
j_gene: TRBJ2-3
abundance: few
CDR3aa: CASSLIWGRADTQYF
CDR3nt: TGTGCCAGCAGCTTAATCTGGGGGCGCGCAGATACGCAGTATTTT

d_gene: TRBD2
v_gene: TRBV27
j_gene: TRBJ2-7
abundance: NA
CDR3aa: CAISPWTSGTSYEQYF
CDR3nt: TGTGCCATCAGTCCCTGGACTAGCGGTACCTCCTACGAGCAGTACTTC

d_gene: TRBD1
v_gene: TRBV5-1
j_gene: TRBJ1-2
abundance: few
CDR3aa: CASSLFTGAVVGYTF
CDR3nt: TGCGCCAGCAGCTTGTTTACAGGGGCCGTTGTAGGCTACACCTTC

d_gene: NA
v_gene: TRBV18
j_gene: TRBJ1-2
abundance: NA
CDR3aa: CASYLSRGYGYTF
CDR3nt: TGTGCCAGCTACCTTTCCAGGGGATATGGCTACACCTTC

d_gene: TRBD1
v_gene: TRBV2
j_gene: TRBJ1-2
abundance: NA
CDR3aa: CASRRDRESEGDGYTF
CDR3nt: TGTGCCAGCAGAAGGGACAGGGAGTCGGAAGGGGATGGCTACACCTTC

d_gene: NA
v_gene: TRBV28
j_gene: TRBJ2-1
abundance: NA
CDR3aa: CASTEFKGSRVSYNEQLF
CDR3nt: TGTGCCAGCACCGAGTTTAAAGGGTCCCGAGTGTCCTACAATGAGCAGCTCTTC

d_gene: NA
v_gene: TRBV4-2
j_gene: TRBJ1-1
abundance: many
CDR3aa: CASSPPRENTEAFF
CDR3nt: TGTGCCAGCAGCCCTCCGCGGGAGAACACTGAAGCTTTCTTT

d_gene: NA
v_gene: TRBV12-3/TRBV12-4
j_gene: TRBJ2-1
abundance: many
CDR3aa: CASSSQREQFF
CDR3nt: TGTGCCAGCAGTTCCCAGCGGGAGCAGTTCTTC

d_gene: TRBD1
v_gene: TRBV13
j_gene: TRBJ2-4
abundance: many
CDR3aa: CASSSGQAKNIQYF
CDR3nt: TGTGCCAGCAGTTCGGGACAGGCTAAAAACATTCAGTACTTC

d_gene: NA
v_gene: TRBV5-4
j_gene: TRBJ2-1
abundance: many
CDR3aa: CASSLSYDEQFF
CDR3nt: TGTGCCAGCAGCTTGTCCTACGATGAGCAGTTCTTC

d_gene: NA
v_gene: TRBV27
j_gene: TRBJ2-3
abundance: many
CDR3aa: CASSLGRALLTDTQYF
CDR3nt: TGTGCCAGCAGTTTAGGTCGGGCTCTCCTCACAGATACGCAGTATTTT

d_gene: TRBD2
v_gene: TRBV11-1
j_gene: TRBJ2-3
abundance: NA
CDR3aa: CASSPAGLGPGTDTQYF
CDR3nt: TGTGCCAGCAGCCCAGCGGGGCTAGGCCCGGGGACAGATACGCAGTATTTT

d_gene: NA
v_gene: TRBV6-1
j_gene: TRBJ2-1
abundance: many
CDR3aa: CASSGGGAEQFF
CDR3nt: TGTGCCAGCAGTGGGGGGGGGGCTGAGCAGTTCTTC

d_gene: NA
v_gene: TRBV6-4
j_gene: TRBJ2-3
abundance: few
CDR3aa: CASSVLAGSTDTQYF
CDR3nt: TGTGCCAGCAGTGTACTAGCAGGGAGCACAGATACGCAGTATTTT

d_gene: TRBD1
v_gene: TRBV6-1
j_gene: TRBJ2-3
abundance: medium-sized
CDR3aa: CASLPGTGAADTQYF
CDR3nt: TGTGCCAGCCTCCCCGGGACAGGGGCGGCAGATACGCAGTATTTT

d_gene: NA
v_gene: TRBV9
j_gene: TRBJ2-1
abundance: NA
CDR3aa: CASSVDPTMSYNEQFF
CDR3nt: TGTGCCAGCAGCGTAGACCCTACCATGTCCTACAATGAGCAGTTCTTC

d_gene: NA
v_gene: TRBV7-2
j_gene: TRBJ1-2
abundance: many
CDR3aa: CASSLVPGDGYTF
CDR3nt: TGTGCCAGCAGCTTAGTCCCAGGAGATGGCTACACCTTC

d_gene: TRBD2
v_gene: TRBV7-9
j_gene: TRBJ2-2
abundance: many
CDR3aa: CALKGLAGSNLGTGELFF
CDR3nt: TGTGCCCTAAAGGGGCTAGCGGGATCGAACCTCGGCACCGGGGAGCTGTTTTTT

d_gene: NA
v_gene: TRBV20-1
j_gene: TRBJ2-7
abundance: many
CDR3aa: CSAPQDTRYEQYF
CDR3nt: TGCAGTGCCCCACAGGATACCCGGTACGAGCAGTACTTC

d_gene: NA
v_gene: TRBV5-1
j_gene: TRBJ2-1
abundance: NA
CDR3aa: CASSLGGVSYNEQFF
CDR3nt: TGCGCCAGCAGCTTGGGAGGGGTTTCCTACAATGAGCAGTTCTTC

d_gene: TRBD1
v_gene: TRBV28
j_gene: TRBJ1-6
abundance: few
CDR3aa: CASKVSWTGSSPLHF
CDR3nt: TGTGCCAGCAAAGTGTCGTGGACAGGGAGCTCACCCCTCCACTTT

d_gene: NA
v_gene: TRBV20-1
j_gene: TRBJ2-7
abundance: NA
CDR3aa: CSARDFGLWVAEQYF
CDR3nt: TGCAGTGCTAGAGATTTCGGACTATGGGTGGCGGAGCAGTACTTC

d_gene: TRBD1
v_gene: TRBV20-1
j_gene: TRBJ1-6
abundance: NA
CDR3aa: CSAPPTTGADSPLHF
CDR3nt: TGCAGTGCTCCGCCAACGACAGGGGCCGACTCACCCCTCCACTTT